This paragraph covers one T cell receptor (beta chain) sequence. This clone was counted once. Its antigen is not yet known. No base qualities exist here, and no much larger clone lies one base off it. The data belong to a study of control samples from healthy donors and cancer patients (dated by TCRdb to 2019 to 2021). The library was generated by the immunoSEQ multiplex PCR assay. TCRdb limited this immuneACCESS table to in-frame rearrangements with V and J called. A share of clones is missing; checked studies link under half to unresolved V genes, and the rest is unexplained. A total of about 130,000 clones appear in this sample, about 94% of them only once. In total, the top ten clones hold more than 13% of the sample. The germline V gene provides CDR1 SGHDN and CDR2 FVKESK. Trimming removed 4 bases from V and 8 bases from J; the gene matches leave 12 bases unexplained. The CDR3 runs 16 amino acids, cysteine and phenylalanine included. The read is trimmed to its CDR3 DNA, 48 bases read in frame from base 1.

This receptor was obtained from a man aged 55 to 69 with colorectal cancer. Recombination linked TRBV14 to TRBJ2-1; 9 middle bases align to TRBD2. The sample consisted of PBMCs. In nucleotide form, the sequence is TGTGCCAGCAGCCCCCTACTGGGACTAGCCCGACATGAGCAGTTCTTC. Its protein reads: CASSPLLGLARHEQFF.